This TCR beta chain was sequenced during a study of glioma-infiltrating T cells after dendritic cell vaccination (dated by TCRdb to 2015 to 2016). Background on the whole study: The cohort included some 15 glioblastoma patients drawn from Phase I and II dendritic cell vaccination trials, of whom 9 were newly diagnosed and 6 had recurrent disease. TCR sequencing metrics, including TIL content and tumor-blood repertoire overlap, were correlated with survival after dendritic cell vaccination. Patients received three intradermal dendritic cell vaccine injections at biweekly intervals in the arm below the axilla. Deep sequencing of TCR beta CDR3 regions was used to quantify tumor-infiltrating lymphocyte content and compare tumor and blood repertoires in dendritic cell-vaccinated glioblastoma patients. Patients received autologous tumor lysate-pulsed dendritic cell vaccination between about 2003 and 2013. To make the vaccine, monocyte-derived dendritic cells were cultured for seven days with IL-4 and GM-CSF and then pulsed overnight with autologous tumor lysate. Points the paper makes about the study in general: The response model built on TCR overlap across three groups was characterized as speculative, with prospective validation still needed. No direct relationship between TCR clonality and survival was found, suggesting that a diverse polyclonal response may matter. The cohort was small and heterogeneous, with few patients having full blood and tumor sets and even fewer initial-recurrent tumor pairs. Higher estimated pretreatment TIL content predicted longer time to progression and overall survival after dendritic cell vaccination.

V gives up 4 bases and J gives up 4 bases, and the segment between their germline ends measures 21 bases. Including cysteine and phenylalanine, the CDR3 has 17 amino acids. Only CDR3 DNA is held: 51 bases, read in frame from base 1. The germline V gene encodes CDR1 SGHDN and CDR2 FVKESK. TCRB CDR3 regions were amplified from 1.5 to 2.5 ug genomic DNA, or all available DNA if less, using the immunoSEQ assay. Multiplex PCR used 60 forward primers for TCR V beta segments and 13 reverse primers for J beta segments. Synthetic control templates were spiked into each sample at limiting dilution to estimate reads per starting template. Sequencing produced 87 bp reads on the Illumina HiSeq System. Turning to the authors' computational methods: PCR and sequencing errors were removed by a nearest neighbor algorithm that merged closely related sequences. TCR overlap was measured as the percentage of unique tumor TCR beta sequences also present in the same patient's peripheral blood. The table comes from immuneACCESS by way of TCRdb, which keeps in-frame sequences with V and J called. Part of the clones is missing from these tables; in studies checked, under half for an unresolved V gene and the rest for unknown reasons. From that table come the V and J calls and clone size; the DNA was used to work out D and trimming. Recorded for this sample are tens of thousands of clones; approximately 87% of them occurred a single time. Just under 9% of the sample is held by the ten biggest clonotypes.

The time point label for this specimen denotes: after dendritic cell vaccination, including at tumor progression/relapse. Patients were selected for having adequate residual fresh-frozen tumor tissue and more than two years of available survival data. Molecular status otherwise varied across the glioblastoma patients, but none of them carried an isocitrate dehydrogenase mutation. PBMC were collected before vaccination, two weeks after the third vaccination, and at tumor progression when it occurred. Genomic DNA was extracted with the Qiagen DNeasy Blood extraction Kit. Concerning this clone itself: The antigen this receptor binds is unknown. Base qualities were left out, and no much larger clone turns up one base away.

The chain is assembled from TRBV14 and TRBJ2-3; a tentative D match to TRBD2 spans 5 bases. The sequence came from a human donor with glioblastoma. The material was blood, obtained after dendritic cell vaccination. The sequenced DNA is TGTGCCAGCAGCCCAAATATGCTCCTGAAGGGAGCAGATACGCAGTATTTT. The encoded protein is CASSPNMLLKGADTQYF.